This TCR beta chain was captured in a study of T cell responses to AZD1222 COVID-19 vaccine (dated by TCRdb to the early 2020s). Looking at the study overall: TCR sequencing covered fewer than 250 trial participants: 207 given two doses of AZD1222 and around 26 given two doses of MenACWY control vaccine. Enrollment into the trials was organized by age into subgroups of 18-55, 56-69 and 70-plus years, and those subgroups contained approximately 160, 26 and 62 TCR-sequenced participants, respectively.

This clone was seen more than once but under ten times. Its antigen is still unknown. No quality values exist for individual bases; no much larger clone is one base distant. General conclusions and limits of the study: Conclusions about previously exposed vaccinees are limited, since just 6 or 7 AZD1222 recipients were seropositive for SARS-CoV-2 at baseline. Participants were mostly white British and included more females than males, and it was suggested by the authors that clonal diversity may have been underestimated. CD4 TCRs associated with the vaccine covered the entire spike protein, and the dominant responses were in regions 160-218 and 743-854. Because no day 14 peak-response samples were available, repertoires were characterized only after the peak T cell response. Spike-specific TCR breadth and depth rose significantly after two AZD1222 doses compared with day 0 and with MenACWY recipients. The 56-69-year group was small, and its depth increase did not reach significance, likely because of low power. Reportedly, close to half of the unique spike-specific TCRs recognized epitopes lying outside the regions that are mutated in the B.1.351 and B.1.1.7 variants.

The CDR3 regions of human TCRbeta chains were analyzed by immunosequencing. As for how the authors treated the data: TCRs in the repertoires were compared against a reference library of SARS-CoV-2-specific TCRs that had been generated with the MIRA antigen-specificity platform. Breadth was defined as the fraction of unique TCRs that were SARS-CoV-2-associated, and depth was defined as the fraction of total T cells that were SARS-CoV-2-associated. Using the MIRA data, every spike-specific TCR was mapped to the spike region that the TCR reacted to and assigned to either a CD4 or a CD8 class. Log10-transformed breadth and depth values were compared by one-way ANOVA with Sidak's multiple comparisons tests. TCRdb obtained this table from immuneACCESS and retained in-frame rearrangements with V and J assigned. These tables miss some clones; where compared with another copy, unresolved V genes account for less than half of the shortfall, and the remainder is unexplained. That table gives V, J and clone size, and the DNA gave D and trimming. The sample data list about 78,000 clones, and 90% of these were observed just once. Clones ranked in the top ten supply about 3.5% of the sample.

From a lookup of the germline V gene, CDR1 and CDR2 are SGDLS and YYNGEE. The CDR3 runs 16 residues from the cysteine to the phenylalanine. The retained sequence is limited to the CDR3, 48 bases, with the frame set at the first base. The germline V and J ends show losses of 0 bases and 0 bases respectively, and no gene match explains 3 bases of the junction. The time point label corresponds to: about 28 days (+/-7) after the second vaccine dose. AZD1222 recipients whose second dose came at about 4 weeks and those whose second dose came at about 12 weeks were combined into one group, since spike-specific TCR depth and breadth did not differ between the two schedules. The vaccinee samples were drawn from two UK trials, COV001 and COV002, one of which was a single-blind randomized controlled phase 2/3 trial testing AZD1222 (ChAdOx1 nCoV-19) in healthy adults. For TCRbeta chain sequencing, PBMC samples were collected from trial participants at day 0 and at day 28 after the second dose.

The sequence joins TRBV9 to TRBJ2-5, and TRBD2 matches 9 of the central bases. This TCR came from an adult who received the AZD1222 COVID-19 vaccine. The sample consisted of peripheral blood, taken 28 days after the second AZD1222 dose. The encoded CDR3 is CASSVDAGGHQETQYF. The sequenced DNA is TGTGCCAGCAGCGTAGATGCGGGAGGGCACCAAGAGACCCAGTACTTC.